This T cell receptor beta chain was observed in a study of blood T cell repertoires in COVID-19. For the study at large: PBMCs, B-cell-depleted T cells, or T cells provided the cDNA or gDNA that made up the material.

CDR3 length: 15 residues. From germline, CDR1 is MNHEY and CDR2 SVGEGT. V was cut by 5 bases and J by 5 bases, with 15 bases left in between. As originally analysed: Amplification with reference gene primers provided the estimates of nucleated cell counts. Sequencing was performed with immunoSEQ multiplex PCR; in TCRdb, only in-frame clones are kept and a portion is missing. D and trimming come from the DNA, and the V and J calls and clone size come from that table. The sample has 65,000 to 95,000 clones; about 80% are singletons. What was sequenced was peripheral blood. V is TRBV6-2 or TRBV6-3 and J is TRBJ2-2; D possibly corresponds to TRBD2 (6 bases). This TCR was recovered from a man between 45 and 60 years old with active or convalescent COVID-19. The CDR3 here is CASSSAGLPTGELFF. The CDR3 bases are TGTGCCAGCAGTAGCGCGGGACTGCCAACCGGGGAGCTGTTTTTT.